The 20 T cell receptor beta chains below were found in one sample sequenced in a study of T cell responses to AZD1222 COVID-19 vaccine (dated by TCRdb to the early 2020s). The time point label here, explained by the study, means: baseline before first vaccination. The protocol used for the library was the immunoSEQ multiplex PCR assay. The clones in this table, taken by TCRdb from immuneACCESS, are in-frame only. Not every clone is retained; where verified, under half of the shortfall comes from an unresolved V gene, and the cause of the rest is unknown. Across this sample there are about 140,000 clones, with over 85% seen only once. The ten largest clones take up about 5% of the sample. Source: peripheral blood, taken on day 0 of AZD1222 vaccination. These receptors were obtained from an adult in good health.

The chain links TRBV5-5 to TRBJ1-4; unclear D gene. Looked up from germline, CDR1 is SGHKS and CDR2 is YYEKEE (reference sequence). The CDR3 totals 16 residues. Trimming pared 3 bases from V and 0 bases from J, leaving 12 bases between. The CDR3 sequence: CASSSIFGATNEKLFF. The CDR3 DNA follows: TGTGCCAGCAGCTCGATATTTGGTGCAACTAATGAAAAACTGTTTTTT. The full variable domain, rest sourced from reference TRBV5-5 and TRBJ1-4, is DAGVTQSPTHLIKTRGQQVTLRCSPISGHKSVSWYQQVLGQGPQFIFQYYEKEERGRGNFPDRFSARQFPNYSSELNVNALLLGDSALYLCASSSIFGATNEKLFFGSGTQLSVL.

The chain employs TRBV25-1 and TRBJ2-5; D gene uncertain. The length of the CDR3 is 13 residues. V lost 6 bases and J lost 4, with 12 bases in between. Per the germline V gene, CDR1 is MGHDK and CDR2 is SYGVNS. CDR3 protein: CASSSVRAETQYF. In DNA, the CDR3 is TGTGCCAGCAGCTCCGTCCGGGCAGAGACCCAGTACTTC.

This clone was observed once. The gene calls are TRBV9 and TRBJ1-5; a possible D gene is TRBD1 (6 bases). The CDR3 has 14 residues. CDR1 is SGDLS and CDR2 is YYNGEE in the germline V gene. Between the trimmed V and J ends, which lost 2 bases and 2 bases, there was a span of 8 bases. CDR3 DNA: TGTGCCAGCAGCGTGGACAGAGGCAATCAGCCCCAGCATTTT. Translated: CASSVDRGNQPQHF.

The chain carries TRBV18 and TRBJ2-7; a weak D match, TRBD1 (6 bases). From germline, CDR1 is KGHSH and CDR2 LQKENI. CDR3 length: 12 residues. Trimming removed 4 bases from V and 6 bases from J, with 10 bases in between. CDR3 region: CASSLQGSEQYF. Here the CDR3 DNA reads TGTGCCAGCTCACTACAGGGAAGCGAGCAGTACTTC.

The chain carries TRBV6-5 and TRBJ1-6, with D perhaps TRBD1 (5 bases). This CDR3 has 15 amino acids. Trimming took off 7 bases at V and 7 bases at J, with 17 bases between the two ends. Germline lookup yields CDR1 MNHEY and CDR2 SVGAGI. This CDR3 is CASNIRDGINSPLHF. DNA for the CDR3: TGTGCCAGCAACATCCGGGACGGCATAAATTCACCCCTCCACTTT.

The chain uses TRBV6-5 and TRBJ1-2; D is possibly TRBD1 (6 bases). Trimming removed 6 bases from V and 8 bases from J, with 22 bases in between. CDR1 and CDR2 from the germline V gene are MNHEY and SVGAGI. The CDR3 contains 15 residues. CDR3 coding DNA: TGTGCCAGCAGGGAGTGGTCAGCAGGGGTTTGGGGCTACACCTTC. Encoded protein: CASREWSAGVWGYTF.

V usage is TRBV5-5 and J usage is TRBJ2-7; TRBD1 agrees at 9 bases. The germline CDR1 and CDR2 sequences are SGHKS and YYEKEE (reference sequence). The CDR3 runs to 12 residues. Losses at the gene ends were 5 bases for V and 7 bases for J; bases not matched to a gene: 4. The CDR3: CASRRGQGEQYF. The CDR3 bases are TGTGCCAGCAGAAGGGGACAGGGTGAGCAGTACTTC. The variable domain in full, with the rest retrieved from reference TRBV5-5 and TRBJ2-7, is DAGVTQSPTHLIKTRGQQVTLRCSPISGHKSVSWYQQVLGQGPQFIFQYYEKEERGRGNFPDRFSARQFPNYSSELNVNALLLGDSALYLCASRRGQGEQYFGPGTRLTVT.

The chain carries TRBV18 and TRBJ1-5; D gene ambiguous. V lost 4 bases to trimming and J lost 2 bases, with 9 bases between them. Germline V lookup: CDR1 KGHSH, CDR2 LQKENI. The CDR3 has 14 residues. In DNA, the CDR3 is TGTGCCAGCTCACTAAGTCTTGGCAATCAGCCCCAGCATTTT. Its translation: CASSLSLGNQPQHF. Full variable domain (rest looked up from reference TRBV18 and TRBJ1-5): NAGVMQNPRHLVRRRGQEARLRCSPMKGHSHVYWYRQLPEEGLKFMVYLQKENIIDESGMPKERFSAEFPKEGPSILRIQQVVRGDSAAYFCASSLSLGNQPQHFGDGTRLSIL.

This rearrangement joins TRBV24-1 to TRBJ1-1, with TRBD1 identical over 7 bases. The CDR3 has 13 amino acids. From germline, CDR1 is KGHDR and CDR2 SFDVKD. The J segment lost 7 bases and the V segment lost 3 bases, leaving 4 bases of the junction unmatched. CDR3 amino acids: CATSDRRDSEAFF. CDR3 coding DNA: TGTGCCACCAGTGATCGCCGGGACAGTGAAGCTTTCTTT.

Only one count was recorded for this clone. The genes are TRBV5-8 and TRBJ1-4, with D uncertain. The CDR3 is 18 residues long. V was trimmed by 4 bases and J by 3 bases, leaving 22 bases between them. Germline V gene sequence: CDR1 SGHTS, CDR2 YDEGEE. This CDR3 reads CASSDPGGSDGANEKLFF. Written as DNA, the CDR3 is TGTGCCAGCAGCGACCCGGGTGGATCCGATGGGGCTAATGAAAAACTGTTTTTT.

This sequence joins TRBV2 and TRBJ2-7; 10 bases fit TRBD2. The CDR3 sequence is 16 residues long. CDR1 is SNHLY and CDR2 is FYNNEI in the germline V gene. V gave up 1 base and J gave up 6 bases; unmatched junction bases: 9. CDR3 nucleotides: TGTGCCAGCAGTGAAGAAGCTAGCGGGAGTGGAAGCGAGCAGTACTTC. Protein sequence: CASSEEASGSGSEQYF.

V and J are TRBV19 and TRBJ2-5; either TRBD1 or TRBD2 may fit D (5 bases each). The CDR3 has 15 residues. Germline CDR1 is LNHDA and CDR2 is SQIVND (reference sequence). With 2 bases removed from V and 6 bases from J, the gap between germline ends came to 16 bases. The CDR3 DNA follows: TGTGCCAGTAGTATAATTGAGGCAGGGAGAAAGACCCAGTACTTC. Encoded protein: CASSIIEAGRKTQYF.

This chain uses TRBV10-2 with TRBJ1-2; D is possibly TRBD1 (6 bases). The CDR3 is made up of 13 amino acids. Germline V gives CDR1 WSHSY, CDR2 SAAADI. V dropped 8 bases and J dropped 3 bases, with 13 bases sitting between them. The CDR3 is CASYAGVYYGYTF. The CDR3 region has the DNA TGCGCCAGCTACGCAGGGGTATACTATGGCTACACCTTC.

This sequence joins TRBV28 and TRBJ2-1; TRBD2 matches 7 bases. The CDR3 totals 15 residues. V lost 5 bases to trimming and J lost 1 base; unmatched junction nucleotides: 5. Germline-derived CDR1 and CDR2 are MDHEN and SYDVKM. The CDR3 loop reads CASSLLALSYNEQFF. The CDR3 nucleotides are TGTGCCAGCAGTCTACTAGCGTTGTCCTACAATGAGCAGTTCTTC.

The V call is TRBV9, the J call TRBJ2-7, with 9 bases identical to TRBD1. V lost 2 bases and J lost 3; bases outside the gene matches: 6. Germline CDR1 is SGDLS and CDR2 is YYNGEE. This CDR3 region has 15 residues. This CDR3 is CASSVSTGGGYEQYF. DNA for the CDR3: TGTGCCAGCAGCGTCTCCACAGGGGGCGGCTACGAGCAGTACTTC.

Only a few counts were recorded for this clone. V and J are TRBV29-1 and TRBJ2-2; D not resolved. Per germline, CDR1 SQVTM and CDR2 ANQGSEA. V lost 5 bases and J 7 bases, leaving 8 bases between the germline ends. This CDR3 has 11 amino acids. The chain's CDR3 is CSVRINGELFF. The DNA of the CDR3 is TGCAGCGTTAGAATCAACGGGGAGCTGTTTTTT.

Here the CDR3 reads CASSATGGALQPQHF. CDR3 nucleotides: TGTGCCAGCAGTGCGACAGGGGGCGCGTTACAGCCCCAGCATTTT. This chain connects TRBV28 to TRBJ1-5, with 10 bases fitting TRBD1. The V and J ends lost 5 bases and 7 bases, in that order; junction bases with no gene match: 8. This CDR3 is built from 15 residues. Per the germline V gene, CDR1 is MDHEN and CDR2 is SYDVKM.

V and J are TRBV7-9 and TRBJ1-6; D possibly corresponds to TRBD1 (6 bases). The CDR3 totals 17 residues. In germline, CDR1 is SEHNR, CDR2 FQNEAQ (reference sequence). V was pared by 5 bases and J by 2 bases, with 16 bases between. The chain's CDR3 is CASSGPPGATYNSPLHF. CDR3 sequence (DNA): TGTGCCAGCAGCGGCCCCCCGGGGGCAACCTATAATTCACCCCTCCACTTT.

The rearrangement links TRBV12-3 or TRBV12-4 to TRBJ1-2, with D tentatively TRBD1 (6 bases). This CDR3 region has 13 residues. V lost 3 bases, J lost 5 bases, and 10 bases lay in between. CDR3 DNA: TGTGCCAGCAGTTTCCTAGGGGGATATGGCTACACCTTC. Translating it yields CASSFLGGYGYTF.

V is TRBV5-1 and J is TRBJ2-7, with 8 bases identical to TRBD2. This CDR3 spans 17 amino acids. CDR1 and CDR2 from the germline V gene are SGHRS and YFSETQ. V lost 3 bases and J lost 4; bases outside the gene matches: 15. DNA of the CDR3: TGCGCCAGCAGCTCCACCCGAGCGGGAGACGTTCTATACGAGCAGTACTTC. Translating it yields CASSSTRAGDVLYEQYF.